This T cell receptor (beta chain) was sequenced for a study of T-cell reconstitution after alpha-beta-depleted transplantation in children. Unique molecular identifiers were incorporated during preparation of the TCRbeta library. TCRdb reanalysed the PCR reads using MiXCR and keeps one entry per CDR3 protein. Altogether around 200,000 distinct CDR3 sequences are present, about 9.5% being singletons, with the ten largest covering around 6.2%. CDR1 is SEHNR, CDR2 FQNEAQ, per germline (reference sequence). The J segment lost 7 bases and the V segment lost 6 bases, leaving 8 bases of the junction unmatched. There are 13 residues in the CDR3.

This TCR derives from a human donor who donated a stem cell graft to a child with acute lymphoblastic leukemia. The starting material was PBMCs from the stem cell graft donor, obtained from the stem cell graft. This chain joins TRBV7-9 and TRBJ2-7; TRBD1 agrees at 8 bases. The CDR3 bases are TGTGCCAGCAGTCGCGACAGGGGTGATGAGCAGTACTTC. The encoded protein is CASSRDRGDEQYF.